This T cell receptor beta chain was retrieved from a study of CD8+ T cells in alopecia areata. V was shortened by 6 bases and J by 5 bases, with 10 bases between the two germline ends. Germline CDR1 and CDR2: SQVTM and ANQGSEA. This CDR3 has 11 residues. Concerning this clone: Its antigen is not known.

Cell sorting was applied to PBMCs, and CD4+ and CD8+ T cells were collected. General study findings and limits: Unlike in mice, where it was clearer, TCR sharing across patients was less clear, possibly HLA-related. Scalp lesions, especially in alopecia totalis/universalis, had higher clonality than normal scalp.

TCR sequencing used cDNA made by reverse transcription of extracted RNA. The assay was immunoSEQ multiplex PCR, and TCRdb's table has in-frame clones only and misses some. The data show around 100,000 clones, with roughly half seen just once and about 8.8% held by the top ten. The receptor was isolated from a human donor in good health. The V gene is TRBV29-1, the J gene TRBJ1-1, with D perhaps TRBD1 (6 bases). Input material: CD4+ T cells sorted from blood. The CDR3 bases are TGCAGCGTAACAGGGCTTACTGAAGCTTTCTTT. It translates to CSVTGLTEAFF.